This passage covers 21 T cell receptor beta chains from one sample sequenced in a study of blood T cells in healthy people across ages. A second PCR, run for about 6 to 11 cycles, used a sample-barcoded 5' primer plus a J-beta primer mix. Using its own MiXCR run on the 5' RACE reads, TCRdb lists one record per CDR3 protein. The table shows 1.5 million or so distinct CDR3 sequences, with 35% to 45% occurring only once. The sequenced sample was blood. The receptors shown here come from a woman between 18 and 29 years old in good health.

V and J are TRBV10-3 and TRBJ2-6, with D possibly matching TRBD1 (5 bases). CDR1 and CDR2 (germline): ENHRY, SYGVKD. The length of the CDR3 is 15 residues. Trimming removed 6 bases at V and 1 base at J, with 10 bases between. The CDR3 here is CAISHDSSGANVLTF. CDR3 DNA sequence: TGTGCCATCAGCCATGACAGTTCTGGGGCCAACGTCCTGACTTTC.

This clonotype has just one count. The gene calls are TRBV20-1 and TRBJ2-1, with TRBD2 matching over 10 bases. The ends lost 3 bases at V and 7 bases at J; junction bases unmatched: 9. The CDR3 is made up of 15 amino acids. The germline V gene encodes CDR1 DFQATT and CDR2 SNEGSKA (reference sequence). The CDR3 is CSARKLAGNSNEQFF. CDR3 sequence (DNA): TGCAGTGCTAGGAAACTAGCGGGAAATTCGAATGAGCAGTTCTTC.

This clonotype was picked up a small number of times. This chain uses TRBV6-1 with TRBJ2-1, with 8 bases aligning to TRBD2. The CDR3 spans 17 residues. Germline V gene data show CDR1 as MNHNS and CDR2 as SASEGT. The junction had 6 bases not matched to a gene; V was cut back by 2 bases and J by 0 bases. This CDR3 reads CASSEFSGASSYNEQFF. The CDR3 nucleotides read TGTGCCAGCAGTGAATTTAGCGGGGCCAGCTCCTACAATGAGCAGTTCTTC.

The chain carries TRBV3-1 and TRBJ1-2; no definite D call. Germline CDR1 is LGHDT and CDR2 is YNNKEL (reference sequence). V dropped 0 bases and J dropped 2 bases, with 10 bases sitting between them. The CDR3 sequence is 15 residues long. The CDR3 bases are TGTGCCAGCAGCCAAGAGGCGCAGGTGAACTATGGCTACACCTTC. Encoded protein: CASSQEAQVNYGYTF.

The rearrangement uses TRBV5-5 and TRBJ2-5, with D possibly TRBD1 on 5 matching bases. The CDR3 runs to 14 residues. The V gene's germline CDR1 is SGHKS and CDR2 YYEKEE (reference sequence). Trimming left V 4 bases short and J 2 bases short, with 12 bases between. The CDR3 reads CASSVIGAQETQYF. CDR3 bases: TGTGCCAGCAGCGTTATTGGGGCACAAGAGACCCAGTACTTC.

This clonotype has just one count. Given a much more abundant clone one base away, this may be a read error. V is TRBV20-1 and J is TRBJ1-1; no clear D gene. The CDR3 has 14 residues. CDR1 DFQATT and CDR2 SNEGSKA come from the germline V gene (reference sequence). Between the trimmed V and J ends, which lost 0 bases and 1 base, there was a span of 9 bases. The CDR3 here is CSARDWVANTEAFF. CDR3 in DNA: TGCAGTGCTAGAGATTGGGTGGCGAACACTGAAGCTTTCTTT.

The rearrangement links TRBV9 to TRBJ2-1; the D call may be TRBD1 or TRBD2 (5 bases each). The germline gives CDR1 SGDLS, CDR2 YYNGEE. The length of the CDR3 is 16 residues. Trimming removed 3 bases at V and 4 bases at J, with 17 bases between. DNA of the CDR3: TGTGCCAGCAGCGCAGACTCCGGGACCAGATACAATGAGCAGTTCTTC. Residues: CASSADSGTRYNEQFF. The full variable domain, rest sourced from reference TRBV9 and TRBJ2-1, is DSGVTQTPKHLITATGQRVTLRCSPRSGDLSVYWYQQSLDQGLQFLIQYYNGEERAKGNILERFSAQQFPDLHSELNLSSLELGDSALYFCASSADSGTRYNEQFFGPGTRLTVL.

This clonotype was detected only a few times. The J gene is TRBJ2-7, the V gene TRBV6-1; D not resolved. The CDR3 is 15 residues long. Germline-derived CDR1 and CDR2 are MNHNS and SASEGT. Trimming pared 4 bases from V and 1 base from J, leaving 14 bases between. CDR3: CASSVNTDGSYEQYF. In DNA, the CDR3 is TGTGCCAGCAGTGTCAACACGGACGGATCCTACGAGCAGTACTTC.

J is TRBJ2-6 and V is TRBV12-3 or TRBV12-4; 13 bases agree with TRBD2. The CDR3 sequence is 19 residues long. With 5 bases clipped from V and 0 bases from J, the junction kept 7 bases outside the gene matches. The CDR3 here is CASSPWRTSGGSGANVLTF. CDR3 nucleotide sequence: TGTGCCAGCAGTCCTTGGAGGACTAGCGGGGGCTCTGGGGCCAACGTCCTGACTTTC.

This clonotype has a handful of counts. V and J are TRBV5-1 and TRBJ2-2, with D hard to call. The germline V gene has CDR1 SGHRS and CDR2 YFSETQ. This CDR3 has 13 residues. The V gene lost 0 bases and the J gene lost 6 bases, with 6 bases spanning the gap. CDR3 sequence (DNA): TGCGCCAGCAGCTTGGATGGACCCGGGGAGCTGTTTTTT. This gives the protein CASSLDGPGELFF.

This clonotype was counted a few times. J is TRBJ2-1 and V is TRBV20-1; 11 nucleotides match TRBD2. This CDR3 is 15 amino acids long. V gave up 7 bases and J gave up 8 bases; unmatched junction bases: 13. Germline V lookup: CDR1 DFQATT, CDR2 SNEGSKA (reference sequence). CDR3 bases: TGCAGTGAGACCCTACTAGCGGGAGCTGACCATGAGCAGTTCTTC. It is translated as CSETLLAGADHEQFF.

A few counts support this clonotype. The chain is built from TRBV10-3 and TRBJ1-2; D gene ambiguous. V shed 3 bases and J shed 0 bases, with 11 bases lying between them. CDR1 ENHRY and CDR2 SYGVKD come from the germline V gene. The CDR3 sequence is 15 residues long. Written as DNA, the CDR3 is TGTGCCATCAGTGATGGGAGGGAAGCTAACTATGGCTACACCTTC. Translation: CAISDGREANYGYTF.

This chain uses TRBV28 with TRBJ2-6; maybe TRBD1 (6 bases). Trimming removed 8 bases at V and 0 bases at J, with 11 bases between. CDR1 and CDR2 (germline): MDHEN, SYDVKM. The CDR3 is 15 amino acids. CDR3 sequence: CASGTGSSGANVLTF. The DNA for the CDR3 is TGTGCCAGCGGTACAGGGTCCTCTGGGGCCAACGTCCTGACTTTC.

The J gene is TRBJ1-5, the V gene TRBV6-1; unclear D gene. The CDR3 extends over 17 amino acids. CDR1 is MNHNS, CDR2 SASEGT, per germline. Deletions cut 8 bases from V and 0 bases from J, with 20 bases between. CDR3 sequence: CASSAAYGRNSNQPQHF. The CDR3 nucleotides read TGTGCCAGCTCAGCCGCTTACGGACGGAATAGCAATCAGCCCCAGCATTTT.

This clonotype was counted a few times. The rearrangement joins TRBV27 to TRBJ1-1; D gene ambiguous. Germline CDR1 and CDR2: MNHEY and SMNVEV (reference sequence). This CDR3 has 14 amino acids. The V end lost 4 bases, the J end lost 2 bases, and 11 bases lay between the germline ends. The CDR3 region is CASSWDMRNTEAFF. CDR3 bases: TGTGCCAGCAGTTGGGATATGAGAAACACTGAAGCTTTCTTT.

V and J are TRBV20-1 and TRBJ1-1; D is ambiguous. The CDR3 is 14 amino acids. CDR1 is DFQATT and CDR2 is SNEGSKA in the germline V gene (reference sequence). Between the trimmed V and J ends, which lost 6 bases and 0 bases, there was a span of 14 bases. The CDR3 region is CSAPWGGMNTEAFF. DNA for the CDR3: TGCAGTGCCCCCTGGGGTGGGATGAACACTGAAGCTTTCTTT.

The CDR3 DNA reads TGTGCCAGCAGTTCCGCCGCAGGGGGGTTTTTGACCCAGCATTTT. Its translation is CASSSAAGGFLTQHF. The V gene is TRBV6-5, the J gene TRBJ1-5; 7 bases line up with TRBD1. In germline, CDR1 is MNHEY, CDR2 SVGAGI. The V and J ends lost 4 bases and 11 bases, in that order; junction bases with no gene match: 14. This CDR3 region has 15 residues.

The chain couples TRBV28 to TRBJ1-3, with D possibly TRBD1 on 5 matching bases. The CDR3 spans 18 residues. Germline CDR1 and CDR2: MDHEN and SYDVKM. The V and J ends lost 5 bases and 4 bases respectively, with 24 bases between them. This CDR3 reads CASSIPGTPPSGGNTIYF. CDR3 bases: TGTGCCAGCAGTATCCCCGGGACTCCCCCCTCGGGGGGAAACACCATATATTTT.

A few counts support this clonotype. The chain combines TRBV14 with TRBJ2-5; possibly TRBD1 for D (5 bases). V dropped 3 bases and J dropped 11 bases, with 22 bases sitting between them. Germline assignment: CDR1 SGHDN and CDR2 FVKESK. This CDR3 contains 15 residues. Here the CDR3 reads CASSHGRTPSAKQYF. Here the CDR3 DNA reads TGTGCCAGCAGCCATGGAAGGACACCCTCCGCCAAGCAGTACTTC.

The chain has TRBV2 and TRBJ1-1, with TRBD1 matching over 12 bases. Germline CDR1 is SNHLY and CDR2 is FYNNEI. The CDR3 has 15 amino acids. J gave up 10 bases and V 5 bases, and 11 bases lay outside the gene matches. DNA of the CDR3: TGTGCCAGCAGTCACCCGGGACAGGGGGCAGTGGGAGCTTTCTTT. It translates to CASSHPGQGAVGAFF.

Turning to this clonotype: A read error may explain this, as a much larger clone is one base away. V and J are TRBV10-3 and TRBJ2-3; unclear D gene. Per the germline V gene, CDR1 is ENHRY and CDR2 is SYGVKD. The CDR3 contains 12 residues. The V and J ends lost 2 bases and 6 bases respectively, with 6 bases between them. The CDR3 here is CAISEEADTQYF. The CDR3 DNA reads TGTGCCATCAGTGAGGAGGCGGATACGCAGTATTTT.